The 12 T cell receptor beta chains below come from one sample, sequenced in a study of control samples from healthy donors and cancer patients. Sequencing used immunoSEQ multiplex PCR; TCRdb keeps in-frame clones, though not all of them. Of 150,000 to 200,000 clones listed, roughly 90% are singletons. The source material was blood. Receptors were obtained from a woman aged 25 to 39 in good health.

The V gene is TRBV11-2, the J gene TRBJ2-1; D not resolved. This CDR3 is built from 13 residues. Between the trimmed V and J ends, which lost 1 base and 7 bases, there was a span of 8 bases. Germline V gene lookup returns CDR1 SGHAT and CDR2 FQNNGV. The CDR3 nucleotides are TGTGCCAGCAGCTTAGTTTCGAGTAATGAGCAGTTCTTC. Its protein is CASSLVSSNEQFF.

The chain joins TRBV6-5 to TRBJ1-2; D possibly corresponds to TRBD1 (6 bases). V dropped 2 bases and J dropped 4 bases, with 8 bases sitting between them. CDR1 and CDR2 from the germline V gene are MNHEY and SVGAGI. CDR3 size: 13 residues. The CDR3 region has the DNA TGTGCCAGCAGTTACCCGGGGGCCTATGGCTACACCTTC. Translated, it gives CASSYPGAYGYTF.

V is TRBV7-3 and J is TRBJ2-5; D might be TRBD1 or TRBD2, each matching 5 bases. CDR1 SGHTA and CDR2 FQGTGA come from the germline V gene. The germline V and J ends were trimmed by 5 bases and 5 bases, with 15 bases remaining between them. The CDR3 runs to 14 residues. The CDR3 reads CASSPGTARETQYF. Written as DNA, the CDR3 is TGTGCCAGCAGCCCCGGGACCGCTCGGGAGACCCAGTACTTC.

This clone was detected only a few times. The V gene is TRBV12-5, the J gene TRBJ1-5; D is unresolved. CDR1 is LGHNT and CDR2 is FRNRAP in the germline V gene. Trimming stripped 4 bases from V and 8 bases from J, with 9 bases between. The CDR3 totals 12 residues. CDR3 region: CASGSPSKPQHF. Written as DNA, the CDR3 is TGTGCTAGTGGTTCCCCATCTAAGCCCCAGCATTTT.

V is TRBV4-1 and J is TRBJ2-1; 8 bases agree with TRBD2. With 4 bases clipped from V and 9 bases from J, the junction kept 14 bases outside the gene matches. Germline V gives CDR1 MGHRA, CDR2 YSYEKL. The CDR3 is 16 residues long. The CDR3 sequence is CASSRFPGLESGEQFF. CDR3 nucleotides: TGCGCCAGCAGCCGATTCCCGGGACTAGAATCGGGTGAGCAGTTCTTC.

This rearrangement joins TRBV7-9 to TRBJ2-1, with D unclear. V was pared by 4 bases and J by 9 bases, with 25 bases between. The germline V gene has CDR1 SEHNR and CDR2 FQNEAQ (reference sequence). This CDR3 contains 17 residues. In nucleotides, the CDR3 is TGTGCCAGCAGCTCAGAACAGACGGCAGAGTTTTACTTTGAGCAGTTCTTC. It specifies CASSSEQTAEFYFEQFF.

This rearrangement joins TRBV24-1 to TRBJ2-1; TRBD1 aligns across 8 bases. Trimming at V came to 3 bases and at J to 6 bases, leaving 9 bases not matched to a gene. The CDR3 contains 16 residues. Looked up from germline, CDR1 is KGHDR and CDR2 is SFDVKD. The CDR3 coding sequence is TGTGCCACCAGTGATCCAGGGGGCTTTCCCGGCAATGAGCAGTTCTTC. Amino acids: CATSDPGGFPGNEQFF.

This clone came up a few times. The V gene is TRBV6-1, the J gene TRBJ2-1; 7 bases are shared with TRBD1. This CDR3 region has 15 residues. J was trimmed by 7 bases and V by 2 bases; bases with no gene match: 8. In germline, CDR1 is MNHNS, CDR2 SASEGT. Here the CDR3 reads CASSESEGANNEQFF. CDR3 nucleotides: TGTGCCAGCAGTGAATCCGAGGGGGCGAATAATGAGCAGTTCTTC.

The chain is built from TRBV15 and TRBJ2-7; D is possibly TRBD1 (5 bases). Germline-derived CDR1 and CDR2 are LNHNV and YYDKDF (reference sequence). Trimming took off 1 base at V and 7 bases at J, with 11 bases between the two ends. CDR3 length equals 13 residues. The CDR3 DNA is TGTGCCACCAGCAGAGGGGGCGGTTGGGAGCAGTACTTC. Translated, it gives CATSRGGGWEQYF.

The V call is TRBV24-1, the J call TRBJ1-4; weak D call: TRBD1 (6 bases). CDR1 is KGHDR and CDR2 is SFDVKD in the germline V gene. The V end lost 2 bases, the J end lost 7 bases, and 13 bases lay between the germline ends. This CDR3 comprises 15 residues. CDR3 in amino acids: CATSDSSGESEKLFF. In nucleotides, the CDR3 is TGTGCCACCAGTGATTCCTCAGGGGAAAGTGAAAAACTGTTTTTT.

The chain uses TRBV27 and TRBJ2-6; D is ambiguous. This CDR3 spans 14 amino acids. Germline V CDR1 and CDR2: MNHEY, SMNVEV (reference sequence). Trimming took 4 bases from V and 4 from J, leaving 8 bases between them. The CDR3 here is CASSWIAGANVLTF. As DNA, the CDR3 is TGTGCCAGCAGTTGGATAGCCGGGGCCAACGTCCTGACTTTC.

The chain joins TRBV7-9 to TRBJ2-4; maybe TRBD2 (5 bases). CDR3 length equals 16 residues. The germline V gene has CDR1 SEHNR and CDR2 FQNEAQ (reference sequence). V was cut by 5 bases and J by 0 bases, with 14 bases left in between. The CDR3 region is CASSPDGVLAKNIQYF. CDR3 bases: TGTGCCAGCAGCCCAGACGGGGTACTAGCCAAAAACATTCAGTACTTC.